The next 17 T cell receptor beta chains were all read from a single sample in a study of T-cell reconstitution after alpha-beta-depleted transplantation in children. The library targeted TCRbeta and was prepared with unique molecular identifiers. Each CDR3 protein gets one entry after TCRdb re-called the PCR reads with MiXCR. Of about 170,000 distinct CDR3 sequences listed, roughly 11% are singletons. This specimen was PBMCs, taken before TCRalphabeta/CD19-depleted stem cell transplant. These receptors all come from a boy between 2 and 10 years old with acute myeloid leukemia, due to receive a stem cell transplant.

This clonotype showed up many times. The chain links TRBV27 to TRBJ2-5; D may be TRBD1 (6 bases). The germline V and J ends were trimmed by 1 base and 0 bases, with 6 bases remaining between them. CDR1 is MNHEY and CDR2 is SMNVEV in the germline V gene (reference sequence). The CDR3 runs 14 residues. CDR3 nucleotide sequence: TGTGCCAGCAGTTTATGGACAGACCAAGAGACCCAGTACTTC. This sequence encodes CASSLWTDQETQYF.

This rearrangement joins TRBV20-1 to TRBJ2-7; 10 bases agree with TRBD1. V dropped 7 bases and J dropped 5; count of bases not matched to a gene: 14. The CDR3 consists of 15 residues. Germline loops: CDR1 DFQATT, CDR2 SNEGSKA (reference sequence). The CDR3 DNA sequence: TGCAGTGTCAGGTATCGGGGACAGGGGCATAACGAGCAGTACTTC. Translated, it gives CSVRYRGQGHNEQYF.

The chain uses TRBV16 and TRBJ2-1, with TRBD1 matching 8 bases. The germline V gene encodes CDR1 KGHSY and CDR2 FQNENV. The CDR3 loop spans 14 amino acids. Unmatched junction bases numbered 13, after V lost 11 bases and J lost 7 bases. The DNA for the CDR3 is TGTGCCTCCTCCAATCCGGGACAGGATAATGAGCAGTTCTTC. Its translation is CASSNPGQDNEQFF.

This clonotype was detected many times. The gene calls are TRBV20-1 and TRBJ2-1, with 9 positions matching TRBD1. CDR1 DFQATT and CDR2 SNEGSKA come from the germline V gene (reference sequence). The CDR3 covers 13 residues. V shed 4 bases and J 8 bases; nucleotides not matched to a gene: 6. CDR3 nucleotide sequence: TGCAGTGCTATCCGGGACAGGGTACATGAGCAGTTCTTC. Residues: CSAIRDRVHEQFF.

This clonotype has a count of ten or more. This rearrangement joins TRBV5-6 to TRBJ1-1; the D is unclear. Trimming took off 1 base at V and 2 bases at J, with 15 bases between the two ends. The CDR3 sequence is 16 residues long. Germline CDR1 reads SGHDT; CDR2 reads YYEEEE. The CDR3 DNA reads as TGTGCCAGCAGCTTGTACCCAATCGAACTCAACACTGAAGCTTTCTTT. Translated: CASSLYPIELNTEAFF.

This clonotype was picked up many times. The V and J genes are TRBV4-1 and TRBJ2-1, with a possible D match to TRBD2 (5 bases). V lost 1 base to trimming and J lost 0 bases, with 16 bases between them. There are 18 residues in the CDR3. Germline V CDR1 and CDR2: MGHRA, YSYEKL. This CDR3 reads CASSQGLAGVGSYNEQFF. The CDR3 bases are TGCGCCAGCAGCCAAGGTCTAGCAGGCGTCGGCTCCTACAATGAGCAGTTCTTC.

The sample holds many counts of this clonotype. The V call is TRBV20-1, the J call TRBJ2-7; no definite D call. The germline CDR1 and CDR2 sequences are DFQATT and SNEGSKA (reference sequence). This CDR3 has 13 amino acids. V was shortened by 4 bases and J by 0 bases, with 10 bases between the two germline ends. In DNA form, the CDR3 reads TGCAGTGCTACCCAGCCAGGCTCCTACGAGCAGTACGTC. Translating it yields CSATQPGSYEQYV.

Details on this clonotype: With a much larger clone just one base away, this may be a read error. The gene calls are TRBV3-1 and TRBJ2-5; maybe TRBD2 (6 bases). Germline CDR1 reads LGHDT; CDR2 reads YNNKEL (reference sequence). This CDR3 is built from 17 residues. CDR3 sequence reads: CACSQVRTGAYQETQYF. CDR3 nucleotides: TGTGCCTGCAGCCAGGTTAGAACGGGAGCGTACCAAGAGACCCAGTACTTC.

Ten or more counts support this clonotype. The chain carries TRBV9 and TRBJ1-1; 8 bases agree with TRBD1. Per the germline V gene, CDR1 is SGDLS and CDR2 is YYNGEE. With V trimmed by 3 bases and J by 1 base, 5 bases remained unmatched. This CDR3 is built from 15 residues. CDR3 amino acids: CASSGRGQGNTEAFF. The CDR3, as DNA: TGTGCCAGCAGCGGACGAGGACAGGGGAACACTGAAGCTTTCTTT.

This clonotype has at least ten counts. The chain has TRBV7-9 and TRBJ1-2, with D possibly being TRBD1 (5 bases). CDR1 SEHNR and CDR2 FQNEAQ come from the germline V gene (reference sequence). The CDR3 totals 15 residues. Trimming took 3 bases from V and 3 from J, leaving 14 bases between them. The CDR3 DNA is TGTGCCAGCAGCTTTTTTCCTCAACAGGACTATGGCTACACCTTC. This encodes CASSFFPQQDYGYTF.

This clonotype came up many times. The chain is built from TRBV5-1 and TRBJ1-2, with D tentatively TRBD1 (5 bases). CDR1 is SGHRS, CDR2 YFSETQ, per germline. The CDR3 is 13 amino acids. Trimming pared 5 bases from V and 8 bases from J, leaving 16 bases between. The CDR3 region is CASRGDGLGGYTF. CDR3 nucleotide sequence: TGCGCCAGCAGGGGGGACGGCCTCGGGGGCTACACCTTC.

This clonotype was recorded at least ten times. The CDR3 reads CAIAGQGNQPQHF. The CDR3 DNA is TGTGCCATCGCGGGACAGGGGAATCAGCCCCAGCATTTT. The rearrangement joins TRBV10-3 to TRBJ1-5; 10 bases fit TRBD1. The CDR3 sequence is 13 residues long. The V segment lost 8 bases and the J segment 4 bases; nucleotides outside the gene matches: 2. The V gene's germline CDR1 is ENHRY and CDR2 SYGVKD.

Notes on this clonotype: This may be a read error: a much more frequent sequence differs by one nucleotide. The chain links TRBV3-1 to TRBJ2-2; 7 nucleotides agree with TRBD1. Germline CDR1 reads LGHDT; CDR2 reads YNNKEL (reference sequence). CDR3 length: 18 residues. CDR3 coding DNA: TGTGCCTGCAGGAAAAGGGACAGCGAGACCCCGAACACCGGGGAGCTGTTTTTT. Protein sequence: CACRKRDSETPNTGELFF.

This clonotype was observed many times. The chain links TRBV5-1 to TRBJ1-3; D is unclear. CDR3 length: 13 residues. V dropped 2 bases and J dropped 4 bases, with 7 bases sitting between them. Germline loops: CDR1 SGHRS, CDR2 YFSETQ. CDR3 region: CASSLDPGNTIYF. The CDR3, as DNA: TGCGCCAGCAGCTTAGATCCGGGAAACACCATATATTTT.

This clonotype was observed many times. The V call is TRBV4-1, the J call TRBJ2-7, with TRBD2 matching over 7 bases. V gave up 1 base and J gave up 3 bases; unmatched junction bases: 3. Germline V gives CDR1 MGHRA, CDR2 YSYEKL. CDR3 length: 14 amino acids. In DNA form, the CDR3 reads TGCGCCAGCAGCCAAGTGCGGGGGAACTACGAGCAGTACTTC. This codes for CASSQVRGNYEQYF.

This clonotype was detected ten times or more. V usage is TRBV5-1 and J usage is TRBJ2-1, with D possibly being TRBD2 (6 bases). CDR1 and CDR2 (germline): SGHRS, YFSETQ. V lost 6 bases to trimming and J lost 1 base, with 11 bases between them. The CDR3 has 14 residues. This CDR3 is CASTRDSSYNEQFF. CDR3 nucleotides: TGCGCCAGCACCCGGGACTCGTCCTACAATGAGCAGTTCTTC.

The table lists this clonotype with many counts. For the CDR3, the DNA is TGCAGCGGAATTACAGAAGAGCGCTCCTACGAGCAGTACTTC. It codes for CSGITEERSYEQYF. The chain employs TRBV29-1 and TRBJ2-7, with D unclear. V was clipped by 7 bases and J by 0 bases, with 16 bases between them. Germline-derived CDR1 and CDR2 are SQVTM and ANQGSEA. This CDR3 has 14 amino acids.